The rows below give T cell receptor beta chains drawn from one sample of a study of cytotoxic CD8 clonotypes in ibrutinib-treated CLL. Sequencing was performed with immunoSEQ multiplex PCR; in TCRdb, only in-frame clones are kept and a portion is missing. This table holds roughly 150,000 clones, more than 65% found once. The source material was PBMCs, sampled after 12 months of ibrutinib treatment. These receptors were collected from a human donor with chronic lymphocytic leukemia. The CDR3 runs from the conserved cysteine through the conserved F or W. The D gene is left open where the match is weak. Some rows have no size entry. The others give once, few or many, or a class for an expanded clone.

length	size	D	V	J	CDR3	DNA
12	-	TRBD1	TRBV30	TRBJ1-5	CAVQGAGQPQHF	TGTGCCGTACAGGGGGCGGGTCAGCCCCAGCATTTT
12	-	-	TRBV28	TRBJ1-1	CASREGFTEAFF	TGTGCCAGCAGAGAAGGATTTACTGAAGCTTTCTTT
15	-	TRBD1	TRBV19	TRBJ2-7	CASSVTGTFSYEQYF	TGTGCCAGTAGTGTGACAGGGACATTCTCCTACGAGCAGTACTTC
16	-	TRBD1	TRBV7-2	TRBJ1-2	CASSSPGTGGGYGYTF	TGTGCCAGCAGCTCCCCCGGGACAGGGGGTGGCTATGGCTACACCTTC
13	-	TRBD1	TRBV15	TRBJ1-2	CATSRSDRGGYTF	TGTGCCACCAGCAGGTCGGACAGGGGGGGCTACACCTTC
13	-	-	TRBV5-6	TRBJ2-7	CASSGTADYEQYF	TGTGCCAGCAGCGGGACTGCAGACTACGAGCAGTACTTC
14	-	TRBD2	TRBV28	TRBJ2-1	CASSLSGGANEQFF	TGTGCCAGCAGTTTGAGCGGGGGGGCAAATGAGCAGTTCTTC
14	-	TRBD1	TRBV7-2	TRBJ2-7	CASSRDRGSDEQYF	TGTGCCAGCAGCCGGGACAGGGGTTCGGACGAGCAGTACTTC
12	few	-	TRBV6-1	TRBJ2-1	CASIADYNEQFF	TGTGCCAGCATAGCTGACTACAATGAGCAGTTCTTC
14	-	TRBD2	TRBV5-4	TRBJ2-7	CASSLEGTTREQYF	TGTGCCAGCAGCTTGGAAGGGACTACGAGGGAGCAGTACTTC
13	-	-	TRBV28	TRBJ1-1	CASSFASNTEAFF	TGTGCCAGCAGTTTCGCCAGTAACACTGAAGCTTTCTTT
12	-	-	TRBV2	TRBJ1-4	CASIGHGEKLFF	TGTGCCAGCATCGGACATGGCGAAAAACTGTTTTTT
13	-	-	TRBV6-5	TRBJ2-3	CASSYPPTDTQYF	TGTGCCAGCAGTTACCCCCCCACAGATACGCAGTATTTT
13	-	TRBD2	TRBV6-5	TRBJ2-7	CATNLAGSYEQYF	TGTGCCACCAACCTAGCGGGGTCCTACGAGCAGTACTTC
17	-	TRBD1	TRBV5-6	TRBJ1-4	CASSSESTGERNEKLFF	TGTGCCAGCAGCTCGGAGTCGACAGGGGAACGGAATGAAAAACTGTTTTTT
16	-	TRBD1	TRBV6-4	TRBJ2-1	CASSQRTGLTYNEQFF	TGTGCCAGCAGTCAACGGACAGGTTTAACCTACAATGAGCAGTTCTTC
14	-	TRBD1	TRBV2	TRBJ1-6	CASSDDRGDSPLHF	TGTGCCAGCAGTGACGACAGGGGGGATTCACCCCTCCACTTT
16	-	-	TRBV7-6	TRBJ1-1	CASSNSRKGPNTEAFF	TGTGCCAGCAGCAATTCCCGTAAGGGCCCCAACACTGAAGCTTTCTTT
15	-	-	TRBV28	TRBJ1-1	CASRGSQESNTEAFF	TGTGCCAGCAGGGGTTCACAGGAATCGAACACTGAAGCTTTCTTT
14	-	TRBD1	TRBV7-2	TRBJ2-7	CASSRDSPFYEQYF	TGTGCCAGCAGCCGGGACAGCCCCTTCTACGAGCAGTACTTC
14	-	TRBD2	TRBV5-4	TRBJ2-3	CASSLTSRTDTQYF	TGTGCCAGCAGTTTGACTAGCAGGACAGATACGCAGTATTTT
15	-	-	TRBV19	TRBJ1-2	CASSPWTPQVGGYTF	TGTGCCAGTAGCCCTTGGACCCCCCAGGTCGGCGGCTACACCTTC
13	once	-	TRBV28	TRBJ2-3	CASSPNIADTQYF	TGTGCCAGCAGTCCGAATATTGCAGATACGCAGTATTTT